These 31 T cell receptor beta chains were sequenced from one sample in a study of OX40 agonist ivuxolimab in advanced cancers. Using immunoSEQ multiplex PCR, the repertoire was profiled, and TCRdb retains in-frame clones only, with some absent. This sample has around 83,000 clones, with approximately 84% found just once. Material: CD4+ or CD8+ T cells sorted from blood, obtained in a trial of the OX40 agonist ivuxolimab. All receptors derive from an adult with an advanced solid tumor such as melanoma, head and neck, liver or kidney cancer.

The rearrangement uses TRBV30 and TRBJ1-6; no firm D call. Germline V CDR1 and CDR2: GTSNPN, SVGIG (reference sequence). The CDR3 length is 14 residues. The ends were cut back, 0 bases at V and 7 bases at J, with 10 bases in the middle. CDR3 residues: CAWSVGPGNSPLHF. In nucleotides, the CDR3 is TGTGCCTGGAGTGTCGGACCGGGGAATTCACCCCTCCACTTT. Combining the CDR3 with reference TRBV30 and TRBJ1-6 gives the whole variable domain SQTIHQWPATLVQPVGSPLSLECTVEGTSNPNLYWYRQAAGRGLQLLFYSVGIGQISSEVPQNLSASRPQDRQFILSSKKLLLSDSGFYLCAWSVGPGNSPLHFGNGTRLTVT.

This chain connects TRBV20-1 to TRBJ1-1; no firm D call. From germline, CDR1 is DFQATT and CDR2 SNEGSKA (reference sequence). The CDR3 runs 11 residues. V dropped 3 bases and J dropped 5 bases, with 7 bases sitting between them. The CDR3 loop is CSARTGTEAFF. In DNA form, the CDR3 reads TGCAGTGCTAGGACGGGAACTGAAGCTTTCTTT.

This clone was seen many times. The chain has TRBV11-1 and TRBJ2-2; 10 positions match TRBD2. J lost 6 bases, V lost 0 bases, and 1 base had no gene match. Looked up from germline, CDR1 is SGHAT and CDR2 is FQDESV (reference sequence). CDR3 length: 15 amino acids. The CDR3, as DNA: TGTGCCAGCAGCTTAGCGACTAGCGGGTCCGGGGAGCTGTTTTTT. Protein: CASSLATSGSGELFF.

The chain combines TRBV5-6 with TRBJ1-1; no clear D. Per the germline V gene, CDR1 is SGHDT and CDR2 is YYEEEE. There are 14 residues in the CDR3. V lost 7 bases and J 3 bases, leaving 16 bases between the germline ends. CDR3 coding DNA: TGTGCCAGCTCCCTCGCCGAGTGGGACACTGAAGCTTTCTTT. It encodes CASSLAEWDTEAFF.

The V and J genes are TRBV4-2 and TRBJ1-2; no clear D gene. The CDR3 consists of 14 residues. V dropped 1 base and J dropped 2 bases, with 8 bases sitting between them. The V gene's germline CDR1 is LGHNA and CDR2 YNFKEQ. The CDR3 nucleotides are TGTGCCAGCAGCCAAGCTCCCCTAAACTATGGCTACACCTTC. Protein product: CASSQAPLNYGYTF.

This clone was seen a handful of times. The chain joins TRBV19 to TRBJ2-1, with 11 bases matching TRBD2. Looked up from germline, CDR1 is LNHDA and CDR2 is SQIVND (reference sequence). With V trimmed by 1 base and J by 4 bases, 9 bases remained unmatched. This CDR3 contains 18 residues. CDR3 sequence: CASSIAPQTSGVYNEQFF. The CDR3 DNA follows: TGTGCCAGTAGTATAGCCCCACAGACTAGCGGGGTATACAATGAGCAGTTCTTC.

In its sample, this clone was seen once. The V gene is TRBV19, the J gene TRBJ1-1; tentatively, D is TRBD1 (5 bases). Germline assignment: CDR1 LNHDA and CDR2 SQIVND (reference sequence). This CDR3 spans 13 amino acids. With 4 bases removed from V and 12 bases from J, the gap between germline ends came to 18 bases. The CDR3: CASSTHGGEVTFF. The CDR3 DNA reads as TGTGCCAGTAGTACCCACGGGGGAGAGGTAACTTTCTTT.

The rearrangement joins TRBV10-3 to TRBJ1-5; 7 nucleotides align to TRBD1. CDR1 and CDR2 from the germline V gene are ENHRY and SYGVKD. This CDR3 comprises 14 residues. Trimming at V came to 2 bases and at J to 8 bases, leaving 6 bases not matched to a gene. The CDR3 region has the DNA TGTGCCATCAGTGAGCTGACAGGGATGAAGCCCCAGCATTTT. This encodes CAISELTGMKPQHF.

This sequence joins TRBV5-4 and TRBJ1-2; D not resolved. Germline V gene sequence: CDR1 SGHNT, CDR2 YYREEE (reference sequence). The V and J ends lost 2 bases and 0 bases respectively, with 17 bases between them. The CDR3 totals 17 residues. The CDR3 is CASSFSTHERSNYGYTF. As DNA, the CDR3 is TGTGCCAGCAGCTTCTCAACCCATGAGAGATCTAACTATGGCTACACCTTC.

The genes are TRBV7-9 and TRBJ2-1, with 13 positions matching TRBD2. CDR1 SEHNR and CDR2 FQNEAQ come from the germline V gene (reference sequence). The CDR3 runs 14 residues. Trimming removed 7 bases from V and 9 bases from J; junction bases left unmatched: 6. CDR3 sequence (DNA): TGTGCCAGCACCGGGACTAGCGGGATGGTTGAGCAGTTCTTC. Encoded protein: CASTGTSGMVEQFF.

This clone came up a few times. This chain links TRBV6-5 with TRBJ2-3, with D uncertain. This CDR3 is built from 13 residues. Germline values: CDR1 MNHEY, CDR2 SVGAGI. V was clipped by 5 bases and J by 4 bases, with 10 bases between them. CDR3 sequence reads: CASSLGPSDTQYF. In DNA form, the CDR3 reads TGTGCCAGCAGTCTCGGGCCCTCAGATACGCAGTATTTT.

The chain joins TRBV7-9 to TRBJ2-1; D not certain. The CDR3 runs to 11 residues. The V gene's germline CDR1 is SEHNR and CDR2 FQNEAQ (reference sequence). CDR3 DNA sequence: TGTGCTTCAGTTCGGGCCAATGAGCAGTTCTTC. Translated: CASVRANEQFF. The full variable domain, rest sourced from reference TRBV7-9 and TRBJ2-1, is DTGVSQNPRHKITKRGQNVTFRCDPISEHNRLYWYRQTLGQGPEFLTYFQNEAQLEKSRLLSDRFSAERPKGSFSTLEIQRTEQGDSAMYLCASVRANEQFFGPGTRLTVL.

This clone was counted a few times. The DNA for the CDR3 is TGTGCCAGCAGCGTAGTGCCCACCGGGACAGGGTGGAATGAGCAGTTCTTC. It encodes CASSVVPTGTGWNEQFF. The chain links TRBV9 to TRBJ2-1, with 9 nucleotides matching TRBD1. The germline V gene has CDR1 SGDLS and CDR2 YYNGEE. CDR3 length equals 17 residues. J lost 7 bases, V lost 0 bases, and 11 bases had no gene match.

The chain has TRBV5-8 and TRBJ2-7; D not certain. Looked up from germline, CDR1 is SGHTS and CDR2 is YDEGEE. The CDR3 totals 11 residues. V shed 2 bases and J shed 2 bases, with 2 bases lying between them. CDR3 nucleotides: TGTGCCAGCAGCTTTGCCTACGAGCAGTACTTC. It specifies CASSFAYEQYF.

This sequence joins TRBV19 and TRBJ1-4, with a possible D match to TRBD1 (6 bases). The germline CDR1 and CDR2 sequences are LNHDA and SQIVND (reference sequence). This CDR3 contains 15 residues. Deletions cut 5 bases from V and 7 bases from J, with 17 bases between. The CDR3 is CASSSQQGRGEKLFF. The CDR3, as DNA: TGTGCCAGTAGTTCTCAACAGGGTCGCGGTGAAAAACTGTTTTTT.

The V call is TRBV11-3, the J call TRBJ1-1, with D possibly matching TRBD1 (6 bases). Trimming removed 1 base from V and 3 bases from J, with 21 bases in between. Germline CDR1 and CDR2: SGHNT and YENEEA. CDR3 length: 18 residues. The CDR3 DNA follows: TGTGCCAGCAGCTTAGTTGTAGCCGGTAACAGGGCGGACACTGAAGCTTTCTTT. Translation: CASSLVVAGNRADTEAFF.

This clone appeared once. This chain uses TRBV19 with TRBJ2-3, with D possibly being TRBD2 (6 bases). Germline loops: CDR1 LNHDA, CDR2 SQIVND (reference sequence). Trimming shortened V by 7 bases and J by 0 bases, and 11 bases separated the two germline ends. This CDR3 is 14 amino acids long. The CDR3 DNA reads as TGTGCCAGTACCCCGGGAGCGAGCACAGATACGCAGTATTTT. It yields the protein CASTPGASTDTQYF.

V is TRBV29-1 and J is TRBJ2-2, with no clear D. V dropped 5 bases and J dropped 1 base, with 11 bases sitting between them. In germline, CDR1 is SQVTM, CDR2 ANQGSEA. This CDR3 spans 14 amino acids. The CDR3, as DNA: TGCAGCGTTTTATCGGCCCTGAACACCGGGGAGCTGTTTTTT. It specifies CSVLSALNTGELFF.

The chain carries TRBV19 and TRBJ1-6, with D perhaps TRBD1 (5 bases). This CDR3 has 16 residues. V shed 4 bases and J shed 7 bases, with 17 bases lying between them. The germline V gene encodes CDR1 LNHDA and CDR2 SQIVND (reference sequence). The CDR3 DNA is TGTGCCAGTAGTAACAGACGGGCGGGGGGAAATTCACCCCTCCACTTT. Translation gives CASSNRRAGGNSPLHF.

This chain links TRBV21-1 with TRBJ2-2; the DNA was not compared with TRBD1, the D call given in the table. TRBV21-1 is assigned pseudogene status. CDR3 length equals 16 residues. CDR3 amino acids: CASSKYTGRCTGELFF. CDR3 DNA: TGTGCCAGCAGCAAATACACCGGCAGGTGCACCGGGGAGCTGTTTTTT.

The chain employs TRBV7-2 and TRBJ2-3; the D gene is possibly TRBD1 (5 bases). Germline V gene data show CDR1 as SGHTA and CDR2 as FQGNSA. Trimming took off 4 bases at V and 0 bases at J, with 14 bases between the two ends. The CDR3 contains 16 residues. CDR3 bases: TGTGCCAGCAGCTACTTGGGGCCCCCTAGCACAGATACGCAGTATTTT. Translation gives CASSYLGPPSTDTQYF.

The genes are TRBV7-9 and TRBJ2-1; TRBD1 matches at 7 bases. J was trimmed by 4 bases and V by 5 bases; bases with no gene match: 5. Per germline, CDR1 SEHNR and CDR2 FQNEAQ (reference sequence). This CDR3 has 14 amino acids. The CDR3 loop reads CASSPPTGYNEQFF. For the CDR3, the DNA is TGTGCCAGCAGCCCCCCGACAGGGTACAATGAGCAGTTCTTC.

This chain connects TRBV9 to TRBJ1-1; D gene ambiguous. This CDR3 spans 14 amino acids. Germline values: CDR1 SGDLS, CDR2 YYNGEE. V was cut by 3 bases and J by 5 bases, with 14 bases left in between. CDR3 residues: CASSAESRLTEAFF. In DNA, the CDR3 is TGTGCCAGCAGCGCAGAATCGCGCTTGACTGAAGCTTTCTTT.

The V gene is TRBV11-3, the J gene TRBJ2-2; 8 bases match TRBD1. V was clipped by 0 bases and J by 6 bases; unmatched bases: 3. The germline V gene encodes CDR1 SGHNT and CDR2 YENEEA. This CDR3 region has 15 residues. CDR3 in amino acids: CASSLDPTGAGELFF. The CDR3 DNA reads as TGTGCCAGCAGCTTAGACCCGACAGGGGCCGGGGAGCTGTTTTTT.

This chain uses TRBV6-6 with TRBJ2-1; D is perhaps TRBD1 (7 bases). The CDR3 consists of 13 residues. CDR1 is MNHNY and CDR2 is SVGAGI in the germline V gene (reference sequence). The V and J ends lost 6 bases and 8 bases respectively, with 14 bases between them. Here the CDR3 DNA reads TGTGCCAGCAGCCAGGGGGGCCCGGATGAGCAGTTCTTC. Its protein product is CASSQGGPDEQFF.

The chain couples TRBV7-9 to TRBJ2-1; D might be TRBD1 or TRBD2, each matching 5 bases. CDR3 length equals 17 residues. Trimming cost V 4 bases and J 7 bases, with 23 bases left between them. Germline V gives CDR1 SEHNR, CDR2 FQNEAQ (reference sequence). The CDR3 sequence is CASSSEGPIRSRNEQFF. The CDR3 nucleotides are TGTGCCAGCAGCTCAGAGGGGCCAATACGAAGCAGGAATGAGCAGTTCTTC.

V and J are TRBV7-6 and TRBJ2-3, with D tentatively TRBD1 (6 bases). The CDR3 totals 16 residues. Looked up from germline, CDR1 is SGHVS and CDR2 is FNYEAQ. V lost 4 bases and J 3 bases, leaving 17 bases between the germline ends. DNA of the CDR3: TGTGCCAGCAGCTCCCAGGGGTCGGGGTTGACAGATACGCAGTATTTT. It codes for CASSSQGSGLTDTQYF.

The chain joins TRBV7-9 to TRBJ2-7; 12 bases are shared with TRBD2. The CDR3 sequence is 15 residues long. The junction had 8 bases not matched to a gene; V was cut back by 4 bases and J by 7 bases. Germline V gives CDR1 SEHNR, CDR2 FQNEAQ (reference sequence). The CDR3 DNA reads TGTGCCAGCAGCTGGACTAGCGGGGAGTCGAAAGAGCAGTACTTC. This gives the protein CASSWTSGESKEQYF.

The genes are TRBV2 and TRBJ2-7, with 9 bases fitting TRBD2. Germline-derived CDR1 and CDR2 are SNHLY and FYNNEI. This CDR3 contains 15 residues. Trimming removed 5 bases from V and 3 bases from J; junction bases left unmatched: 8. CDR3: CASSTRSGGNYEQYF. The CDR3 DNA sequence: TGTGCCAGCAGTACCCGTAGCGGGGGAAACTACGAGCAGTACTTC.

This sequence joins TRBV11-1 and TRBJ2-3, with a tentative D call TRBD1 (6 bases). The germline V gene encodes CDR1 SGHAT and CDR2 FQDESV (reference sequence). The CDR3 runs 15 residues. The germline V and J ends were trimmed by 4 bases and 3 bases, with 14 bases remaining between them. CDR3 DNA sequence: TGTGCCAGCAGCTCGCAGGGGTTGGGGACAGATACGCAGTATTTT. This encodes CASSSQGLGTDTQYF.

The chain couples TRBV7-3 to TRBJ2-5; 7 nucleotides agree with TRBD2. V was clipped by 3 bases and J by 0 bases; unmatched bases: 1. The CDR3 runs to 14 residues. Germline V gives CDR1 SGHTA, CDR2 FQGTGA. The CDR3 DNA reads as TGTGCCAGCAGCTTCCGGGAGGACCAAGAGACCCAGTACTTC. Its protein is CASSFREDQETQYF.